This TCR beta chain was captured by sequencing in a study of blood T cell repertoires in COVID-19. Sequencing used immunoSEQ multiplex PCR; TCRdb keeps in-frame clones, though not all of them. The sample contains just over 300,000 clones, over 75% of which appear only once. Grouping used clinical history reported by participants in a survey and questionnaire. Cohort 3 donors were reported recovered after two negative PCRs, clearance, or symptom resolution. The germline V gene encodes CDR1 LNHNV and CDR2 YYDKDF (reference sequence). V dropped 0 bases and J dropped 8 bases, with 13 bases sitting between them. There are 14 residues in the CDR3.

The sequence was collected from a woman in her thirties or forties who had recovered from COVID-19. The V and J genes are TRBV15 and TRBJ1-1; TRBD1 might be the D (5 bases). The sample consisted of PBMCs or T cells enriched from blood (not recorded which). In nucleotides, the CDR3 is TGTGCCACCAGCAGAGATCCCCCGGCAGGGGAAGCTTTCTTT. It is translated as CATSRDPPAGEAFF.